The 16 T cell receptor beta chains below all came from one sample that was sequenced in a study of T cell responses to AZD1222 COVID-19 vaccine listed by TCRdb under 2021. This sample's time point label indicates: baseline before first vaccination. Receptors were amplified or captured by the immunoSEQ multiplex PCR assay. Imported from immuneACCESS, the table was reduced by TCRdb to in-frame sequences with V and J called. These copies leave out some clones; in studies compared against another copy, an unresolved V gene accounts for under half, and the cause of the remainder is not known. Here the sample has approximately 110,000 clones; about 91% occur a single time. 4% to 5.5% of the sample belongs to the ten largest clones. Material: peripheral blood, obtained on day 0 of AZD1222 vaccination. These receptors all come from an adult in good health.

The chain couples TRBV6-4 to TRBJ1-4; D is undetermined. Germline lookup yields CDR1 MRHNA and CDR2 SNTAGT. This CDR3 spans 12 amino acids. V lost 7 bases and J 15 bases, leaving 18 bases between the germline ends. CDR3: CASIGPTVVLFF. The CDR3 nucleotides are TGTGCCAGCATTGGTCCGACTGTTGTGTTGTTTTTT.

The J gene is TRBJ2-7, the V gene TRBV5-1, with D hard to call. This CDR3 region has 13 residues. In germline, CDR1 is SGHRS, CDR2 YFSETQ. The V end was cut by 1 base, the J end by 6 bases, with 11 bases between. CDR3 nucleotide sequence: TGCGCCAGCAGCTTGAGACCGGACGGCGAGCAGTACTTC. Its translation is CASSLRPDGEQYF.

The chain couples TRBV3-1 (or the pseudogene TRBV3-2) to TRBJ2-5; D unclear. Trimming cost V 2 bases and J 3 bases, with 7 bases left between them. Germline V lookup: CDR1 LGHDT, CDR2 YNNKEL (reference sequence). The CDR3 spans 13 residues. CDR3 DNA sequence: TGTGCCAGCAGCCAATCAGCAGAAGAGACCCAGTACTTC. Translating gives CASSQSAEETQYF.

This rearrangement joins TRBV7-9 to TRBJ1-5; no firm D call. The CDR3 has 14 amino acids. Trimming took off 2 bases at V and 0 bases at J, with 5 bases between the two ends. CDR1 is SEHNR, CDR2 FQNEAQ, per germline (reference sequence). The chain's CDR3 is CASSLRTSNQPQHF. For the CDR3, the DNA is TGTGCCAGCAGCTTAAGGACTAGCAATCAGCCCCAGCATTTT.

This chain joins TRBV3-1 (or the pseudogene TRBV3-2) and TRBJ1-2; 9 bases match TRBD1. Germline CDR1 LGHDT, CDR2 YNNKEL (reference sequence). The length of the CDR3 is 14 residues. V lost 4 bases, J lost 6 bases, and 6 bases stayed unmatched. The CDR3 DNA reads as TGTGCCAGCAGCCTGTGGGACAGGGTTGATGGCTACACCTTC. Amino acid sequence: CASSLWDRVDGYTF.

The CDR3 DNA reads TGTGCCAGCAGCTTAGGATTCACAGGGCCGATCTCTGGGGCCAACGTCCTGACTTTC. As protein: CASSLGFTGPISGANVLTF. The chain couples TRBV7-8 to TRBJ2-6; the D gene is possibly TRBD1 (6 bases). The CDR3 sequence is 19 residues long. The V end lost 1 base, the J end lost 0 bases, and 16 bases lay between the germline ends. Germline-derived CDR1 and CDR2 are SGHVS and FQNEAQ.

CDR3 loop: CASSSDRVDEQFF. DNA for the CDR3: TGTGCCAGCAGCTCGGACAGGGTAGATGAGCAGTTCTTC. The genes are TRBV11-2 and TRBJ2-1, with 8 bases aligning to TRBD1. The CDR3 length is 13 residues. V shed 4 bases and J 8 bases; nucleotides not matched to a gene: 4. Germline V gene lookup returns CDR1 SGHAT and CDR2 FQNNGV.

DNA for the CDR3: TGCAGCGTTACCCACAATGAGCAGTTCTTC. Protein product: CSVTHNEQFF. The chain carries TRBV29-1 and TRBJ2-1; no clear D. V lost 5 bases to trimming and J lost 5 bases, with 4 bases between them. From germline, CDR1 is SQVTM and CDR2 ANQGSEA. CDR3 length: 10 amino acids.

This rearrangement joins TRBV2 to TRBJ2-3; the match to TRBD1 covers 10 bases. Losses at the gene ends were 7 bases for V and 5 bases for J; bases not matched to a gene: 9. The CDR3 is made up of 15 amino acids. Germline CDR1 and CDR2: SNHLY and FYNNEI. CDR3 loop: CASKLSGQGLDTQYF. For the CDR3, the DNA is TGTGCCAGCAAACTATCGGGACAGGGGTTAGATACGCAGTATTTT. The variable domain in full, completed from reference TRBV2 and TRBJ2-3, reads EPEVTQTPSHQVTQMGQEVILRCVPISNHLYFYWYRQILGQKVEFLVSFYNNEISEKSEIFDDQFSVERPDGSNFTLKIRSTKLEDSAMYFCASKLSGQGLDTQYFGPGTRLTVL.

This clone has only a few counts. The V call is TRBV7-2, the J call TRBJ1-2, with 9 nucleotides matching TRBD1. With V trimmed by 4 bases and J by 3 bases, 3 bases remained unmatched. The CDR3 totals 14 residues. Looked up from germline, CDR1 is SGHTA and CDR2 is FQGNSA. Here the CDR3 reads CASSSDRGYYGYTF. CDR3 nucleotide sequence: TGTGCCAGCAGCTCGGACAGGGGTTACTATGGCTACACCTTC.

The chain is built from TRBV10-3 and TRBJ1-2; D is uncertain. CDR3 size: 16 residues. V was clipped by 0 bases and J by 5 bases, with 16 bases between them. Germline-derived CDR1 and CDR2 are ENHRY and SYGVKD. CDR3 coding DNA: TGTGCCATCAGTGAGTCCCATCGGACGTATCCGTATGGCTACACCTTC. It translates to CAISESHRTYPYGYTF.

The J gene is TRBJ2-3, the V gene TRBV10-3, with D possibly called TRBD1 or TRBD2 (5 bases each). Trimming stripped 4 bases from V and 2 bases from J, with 16 bases between. The germline V gene has CDR1 ENHRY and CDR2 SYGVKD. The length of the CDR3 is 16 residues. The DNA for the CDR3 is TGTGCCATCAGTGGATTCCGAGGGGAGAACACAGATACGCAGTATTTT. Encoded protein: CAISGFRGENTDTQYF.

The chain carries TRBV29-1 and TRBJ1-2; 10 bases are a match to TRBD1. V trimming: 1 base; J trimming: 7 bases; junction bases outside the gene matches: 9. The CDR3 loop spans 15 amino acids. The germline V gene has CDR1 SQVTM and CDR2 ANQGSEA. CDR3 region: CSVEGTGGTGGGYTF. The CDR3 DNA reads as TGCAGCGTTGAAGGGACAGGGGGGACAGGAGGTGGCTACACCTTC.

This clone is a singleton in its sample. CDR3 DNA: TGTGCTAGTGGTTTGGGCATTATTGGAAACACCATATATTTT. It specifies CASGLGIIGNTIYF. V is TRBV12-5 and J is TRBJ1-3; D is ambiguous. This CDR3 spans 14 amino acids. The V and J ends lost 1 base and 3 bases respectively, with 7 bases between them. The germline V gene has CDR1 LGHNT and CDR2 FRNRAP.

The CDR3 coding sequence is TGTGCCAGCAGACGGGGCACAGATACGCAGTATTTT. Translated, it gives CASRRGTDTQYF. J is TRBJ2-3 and V is TRBV19; unclear D gene. The CDR3 consists of 12 residues. Looked up from germline, CDR1 is LNHDA and CDR2 is SQIVND (reference sequence). V was clipped by 9 bases and J by 1 base, with 8 bases between them.

This clone has only one observation. This sample also contains other DNA sequences that code for the same CDR3. V gene TRBV3-1 (or the pseudogene TRBV3-2) combines with J gene TRBJ1-5; weak D call: TRBD1 (6 bases). V was clipped by 8 bases and J by 1 base, with 6 bases between them. Germline V CDR1 and CDR2: LGHDT, YNNKEL (reference sequence). This CDR3 has 12 amino acids. The CDR3 sequence is CASGQSNQPQHF. The CDR3 DNA reads TGTGCCAGCGGACAGAGCAATCAGCCCCAGCATTTT.